This entry features one TCR beta chain sequence. This receptor's antigen is unknown. No quality values exist for individual bases; no much larger clone is one base distant. The source of the sample is a study (dated by TCRdb to 2016 to 2017). CDR1 and CDR2 are drawn from the germline V gene: SGDLS, YYNGEE. Spanning cysteine to phenylalanine, the CDR3 consists of 13 amino acids. Kept here is only the CDR3 DNA, which spans 39 bases and is read in frame from base 1. V is pared back by 4 bases and J by 6 bases, with 11 bases lying between the germline termini. Libraries were made using RT-PCR. Instrument used: Illumina MiSeq. TCRdb passed the public sequencing reads through fastp at Q25 and MiXCR, retaining productive beta sequences. A single entry per CDR3 protein holds the most common genes and DNA from its merged rows. The sample includes around 700,000 distinct CDR3 sequences, with about 14% observed a single time. The biggest ten clones account for roughly 4% of the sample.

This receptor was identified in a female donor in good health, serving as a healthy control. The chain couples TRBV9 to TRBJ2-1; the best D guess is TRBD2, with 5 bases matching. Sequencing input: memory CD4+ T cells from blood. The sequenced DNA is TGTGCCAGCAGCCCCGACTACCTCAATGAGCAGTTCTTC. It codes for CASSPDYLNEQFF.